This is a list of T cell receptor beta chains from one sample in a study of beta chain features in type 1 diabetes. The repertoire was sequenced with immunoSEQ multiplex PCR; TCRdb's copy has only in-frame clones and lacks some. The table lists under 300,000 clones, 27% of them singletons. Sequencing was carried out using central memory CD4+ T cells from blood. The receptor source for this set is a man aged 25-40 years in good health. Both conserved end residues are part of each CDR3. D genes are given only for firm matches. Clone size is shown for a subset of rows, as once, few, many or a class of expanded clone.

cdr3_aa: CAWNRGLGLWEETQYF
cdr3_nt: TGTGCCTGGAACAGGGGGTTGGGGCTGTGGGAGGAGACCCAGTACTTC
clone_size: few
v_call: TRBV30
d_call: TRBD1
j_call: TRBJ2-5

cdr3_aa: CAISSQGRYDEQFF
cdr3_nt: TGTGCCATCAGTTCACAGGGGAGGTATGATGAGCAGTTCTTC
clone_size: few
v_call: TRBV10-3
d_call: .
j_call: TRBJ2-1

cdr3_aa: CASSLAIGLAVETQYF
cdr3_nt: TGCGCCAGCAGCTTGGCCATCGGACTAGCGGTGGAGACCCAGTACTTC
clone_size: few
v_call: TRBV5-1
d_call: TRBD2
j_call: TRBJ2-5

cdr3_aa: CASSKRVGESDTQYF
cdr3_nt: TGTGCCAGTAGTAAGCGGGTCGGAGAGTCTGATACGCAGTATTTT
clone_size: .
v_call: TRBV19
d_call: .
j_call: TRBJ2-3

cdr3_aa: CASGGPSNQPQHF
cdr3_nt: TGTGCCAGCGGGGGACCGAGCAATCAGCCCCAGCATTTT
clone_size: few
v_call: TRBV25-1
d_call: .
j_call: TRBJ1-5

cdr3_aa: CASSMTSGSSYEQYF
cdr3_nt: TGTGCCAGCAGCATGACTAGCGGTTCTTCCTACGAGCAGTACTTC
clone_size: .
v_call: TRBV2
d_call: TRBD2
j_call: TRBJ2-7

cdr3_aa: CASSVGLAGGRGWELFF
cdr3_nt: TGTGCCAGCAGCGTAGGACTAGCGGGAGGGCGAGGTTGGGAGCTGTTTTTT
clone_size: .
v_call: TRBV9
d_call: TRBD2
j_call: TRBJ2-2

cdr3_aa: CASSLGQVSGANVLTF
cdr3_nt: TGTGCCAGCAGCTTAGGTCAGGTCTCTGGGGCCAACGTCCTGACTTTC
clone_size: .
v_call: TRBV7-2
d_call: .
j_call: TRBJ2-6

cdr3_aa: CASSLGTWQETQYF
cdr3_nt: TGTGCCAGCAGCTTAGGGACCTGGCAAGAGACCCAGTACTTC
clone_size: few
v_call: TRBV11-2
d_call: .
j_call: TRBJ2-5

cdr3_aa: CASSPGPKNEQYF
cdr3_nt: TGTGCCAGCTCACCCGGACCAAAGAACGAGCAGTACTTC
clone_size: few
v_call: TRBV18
d_call: .
j_call: TRBJ2-7

cdr3_aa: CAWSEGGRTEAFF
cdr3_nt: TGTGCCTGGAGTGAAGGGGGGAGAACTGAAGCTTTCTTT
clone_size: .
v_call: TRBV30
d_call: .
j_call: TRBJ1-1

cdr3_aa: CASSLAVSSTSSYNEQFF
cdr3_nt: TGTGCCAGCAGCTTGGCCGTTTCCTCTACGAGCTCCTACAATGAGCAGTTCTTC
clone_size: .
v_call: TRBV5-4
d_call: .
j_call: TRBJ2-1

cdr3_aa: CASSDGGLAKNIQYF
cdr3_nt: TGTGCCAGCAGTGACGGGGGCTTGGCCAAAAACATTCAGTACTTC
clone_size: .
v_call: TRBV2
d_call: .
j_call: TRBJ2-4

cdr3_aa: CASSQNVVADGGQETQYF
cdr3_nt: TGCGCCAGCAGCCAGAACGTCGTCGCCGATGGGGGTCAAGAGACCCAGTACTTC
clone_size: .
v_call: TRBV5-1
d_call: .
j_call: TRBJ2-5

cdr3_aa: CASSQISGPGELFF
cdr3_nt: TGCGCCAGCAGCCAAATTTCCGGACCCGGGGAGCTGTTTTTT
clone_size: few
v_call: TRBV4-3
d_call: .
j_call: TRBJ2-2

cdr3_aa: CSASGGEGYTF
cdr3_nt: TGCAGTGCTAGCGGGGGCGAGGGCTACACCTTC
clone_size: .
v_call: TRBV20-1
d_call: .
j_call: TRBJ1-2

cdr3_aa: CASSLRTSGSELFF
cdr3_nt: TGTGCCAGCAGCCTCAGGACTAGCGGGAGTGAGCTCTTCTTC
clone_size: .
v_call: TRBV7-2
d_call: TRBD2
j_call: TRBJ2-1

cdr3_aa: CASSLVSPRSPLHF
cdr3_nt: TGTGCCAGCAGTTTGGTGTCTCCCCGTTCACCCCTCCACTTT
clone_size: few
v_call: TRBV27
d_call: .
j_call: TRBJ1-6

cdr3_aa: CASSRTSAGGTEAFF
cdr3_nt: TGTGCCAGTAGTCGGACGTCAGCCGGAGGCACTGAAGCTTTCTTT
clone_size: .
v_call: TRBV19
d_call: .
j_call: TRBJ1-1

cdr3_aa: CASSPPENTDTQYF
cdr3_nt: TGTGCCAGCTCACCACCGGAGAACACAGATACGCAGTATTTT
clone_size: .
v_call: TRBV18
d_call: .
j_call: TRBJ2-3

cdr3_aa: CASSPTVGNEQFF
cdr3_nt: TGTGCCAGCAGTCCAACGGTGGGGAATGAGCAGTTCTTC
clone_size: few
v_call: TRBV5-6
d_call: .
j_call: TRBJ2-1

cdr3_aa: CASSRQGLKEYGYTF
cdr3_nt: TGTGCCAGCAGTAGACAGGGTTTAAAGGAATATGGCTACACCTTC
clone_size: .
v_call: TRBV6-5
d_call: TRBD1
j_call: TRBJ1-2